The 15 T cell receptor beta chains below were found in one sample sequenced in a study of blood T cell repertoires in COVID-19. Repertoires were generated with immunoSEQ multiplex PCR, while TCRdb's copy carries only in-frame clones and drops some. Among about 150,000 clones listed, less than 90% were seen once. The sample was peripheral blood. The receptors originated from a human donor with COVID-19, enrolled during active disease. The donor label of this sample is uncertain.

V is TRBV7-9 and J is TRBJ2-3, with 7 nucleotides matching TRBD2. The V gene's germline CDR1 is SEHNR and CDR2 FQNEAQ (reference sequence). The length of the CDR3 is 16 residues. J was trimmed by 1 base and V by 7 bases; bases with no gene match: 11. CDR3 amino acids: CASNYWRGRGTDTQYF. The DNA of the CDR3 is TGTGCCAGCAACTACTGGAGAGGGAGGGGCACAGATACGCAGTATTTT.

The V call is TRBV7-9, the J call TRBJ1-2; TRBD1 is a possible D gene (5 bases). The V end lost 10 bases, the J end lost 1 base, and 19 bases lay between the germline ends. Germline values: CDR1 SEHNR, CDR2 FQNEAQ (reference sequence). There are 15 residues in the CDR3. The CDR3 bases are TGTGCCACAATCCCCGGGACTAGCATTAACTATGGCTACACCTTC. It encodes CATIPGTSINYGYTF.

The table lists this clone with a few counts. J is TRBJ2-3 and V is TRBV7-9; 13 bases map to TRBD2. Germline assignment: CDR1 SEHNR and CDR2 FQNEAQ (reference sequence). CDR3 length: 17 residues. The V gene end was trimmed by 5 bases and the J gene end by 3 bases; junction bases not matched to a gene: 8. The CDR3 region has the DNA TGTGCCAGCAGCGATAGCGGGACTAGCGGGATTACAGATACGCAGTATTTT. It yields the protein CASSDSGTSGITDTQYF.

The chain recombines TRBV19 with TRBJ2-5; D may be TRBD2 (7 bases). The CDR3 is 14 residues long. Germline CDR1 LNHDA, CDR2 SQIVND (reference sequence). Between the trimmed V and J ends, which lost 3 bases and 5 bases, there was a span of 13 bases. This chain's CDR3 is CASSMGGRGETQYF. The CDR3 bases are TGTGCCAGTAGTATGGGGGGGCGCGGTGAGACCCAGTACTTC.

The chain links TRBV29-1 to TRBJ1-4; D remains unclear. This CDR3 is built from 14 residues. V shed 3 bases and J shed 3 bases, with 11 bases lying between them. Germline values: CDR1 SQVTM, CDR2 ANQGSEA. The CDR3 loop is CSVDLGRANEKLFF. Here the CDR3 DNA reads TGCAGCGTTGATCTCGGGAGGGCTAATGAAAAACTGTTTTTT. The whole variable domain, filled in from reference TRBV29-1 and TRBJ1-4, reads SAVISQKPSRDICQRGTSLTIQCQVDSQVTMMFWYRQQPGQSLTLIATANQGSEATYESGFVIDKFPISRPNLTFSTLTVSNMSPEDSSIYLCSVDLGRANEKLFFGSGTQLSVL.

This rearrangement joins TRBV2 to TRBJ1-1; D is unresolved. The CDR3 contains 13 residues. Germline values: CDR1 SNHLY, CDR2 FYNNEI. V dropped 3 bases and J dropped 4 bases, with 9 bases sitting between them. CDR3 in amino acids: CASSEQEGTEAFF. In DNA, the CDR3 is TGTGCCAGCAGTGAGCAGGAGGGCACTGAAGCTTTCTTT.

The chain has TRBV5-4 and TRBJ1-2; weak D call: TRBD1 (6 bases). CDR1 is SGHNT, CDR2 YYREEE, per germline (reference sequence). The CDR3 is 14 amino acids. V gave up 6 bases and J gave up 3 bases, with 15 bases separating them. The CDR3 region is CASTSRDNHYGYTF. DNA for the CDR3: TGTGCCAGCACCTCCCGGGACAACCACTATGGCTACACCTTC.

The chain links TRBV5-1 to TRBJ2-1; D is unresolved. Germline CDR1 reads SGHRS; CDR2 reads YFSETQ. The V and J ends lost 0 bases and 12 bases respectively, with 7 bases between them. The CDR3 is 11 residues long. The CDR3 bases are TGCGCCAGCAGCTTGGACCGAGGGCAGTTCTTC. This codes for CASSLDRGQFF.

The rearrangement joins TRBV5-1 to TRBJ2-7; 7 bases map to TRBD1. CDR1 is SGHRS, CDR2 YFSETQ, per germline. The V segment lost 0 bases and the J segment 3 bases; nucleotides outside the gene matches: 3. This CDR3 contains 14 residues. The CDR3 is CASSLGQGDYEQYF. CDR3 DNA: TGCGCCAGCAGCTTGGGGCAGGGGGACTACGAGCAGTACTTC.

In this sample, this clone turned up once. V gene TRBV9 combines with J gene TRBJ2-2, with D possibly being TRBD2 (6 bases). This CDR3 is 16 amino acids long. V lost 0 bases to trimming and J lost 5 bases, with 14 bases between them. CDR1 is SGDLS and CDR2 is YYNGEE in the germline V gene. CDR3 nucleotides: TGTGCCAGCAGCGTAGCTTTCGGGGGTGAGACCGGGGAGCTGTTTTTT. Translated: CASSVAFGGETGELFF.

The chain employs TRBV19 and TRBJ2-3, with 10 positions matching TRBD2. Germline assignment: CDR1 LNHDA and CDR2 SQIVND (reference sequence). The CDR3 has 20 residues. V trimming: 8 bases; J trimming: 2 bases; junction bases outside the gene matches: 22. Here the CDR3 DNA reads TGTGCCAGTGCTAATGAGCGGGGGGGGAGTTGGGTCGAGGCCACAGATACGCAGTATTTT. It codes for CASANERGGSWVEATDTQYF.

J is TRBJ1-2 and V is TRBV5-1; 9 positions agree with TRBD1. The V segment lost 4 bases and the J segment 7 bases; nucleotides outside the gene matches: 5. CDR3 length: 13 residues. CDR1 is SGHRS and CDR2 is YFSETQ in the germline V gene. CDR3 in amino acids: CASSIQGAPGYTF. DNA of the CDR3: TGCGCCAGCAGCATACAGGGGGCGCCTGGCTACACCTTC.

The chain combines TRBV11-3 with TRBJ2-5; 9 bases fit TRBD1. The CDR3 totals 14 residues. In germline, CDR1 is SGHNT, CDR2 YENEEA. V was pared by 5 bases and J by 4 bases, with 5 bases of the junction left unmatched. The CDR3 sequence is CASSLGGQGETQYF. The CDR3 nucleotides are TGTGCCAGCAGCCTAGGGGGACAGGGAGAGACCCAGTACTTC. The variable domain in full, with the rest retrieved from reference TRBV11-3 and TRBJ2-5, is EAGVVQSPRYKIIEKKQPVAFWCNPISGHNTLYWYLQNLGQGPELLIRYENEEAVDDSQLPKDRFSAERLKGVDSTLKIQPAELGDSAVYLCASSLGGQGETQYFGPGTRLLVL.

The CDR3 sequence is CASSERGGNEQFF. In DNA, the CDR3 is TGTGCCAGCAGTGAAAGAGGGGGCAATGAGCAGTTCTTC. The chain carries TRBV2 and TRBJ2-1, with D perhaps matching TRBD1 (6 bases). Deletions cut 2 bases from V and 6 bases from J, with 8 bases between. This CDR3 contains 13 residues. Germline V gene lookup returns CDR1 SNHLY and CDR2 FYNNEI.

The CDR3 loop reads CATSASAGATDTQYF. The CDR3 DNA sequence: TGTGCCACCAGTGCCAGTGCAGGGGCCACAGATACGCAGTATTTT. The V gene is TRBV24-1, the J gene TRBJ2-3, with D possibly being TRBD1 (6 bases). From germline, CDR1 is KGHDR and CDR2 SFDVKD. This CDR3 contains 15 residues. Trimming left V 5 bases short and J 2 bases short, with 13 bases between.